The text below deals with one TCR beta chain. Its antigen is as yet unknown. A multiplex PCR was run with 60 Vbeta primers and 13 Jbeta primers. Using immunoSEQ multiplex PCR, the repertoire was profiled, and TCRdb retains in-frame clones only, with some absent. Seen here are fewer than 90,000 clones, roughly four fifths observed once, and the top ten hold 6.5%. The germline V gene has CDR1 SGHVS and CDR2 FNYEAQ. CDR3 size: 15 residues. V dropped 5 bases and J dropped 3; count of bases not matched to a gene: 3. These data come from a study of cytomegalovirus exposure and HLA in healthy donors. Study-level background: Counted in an early data release were approximately 85 million unique TCRs from HLA-typed donors. Study findings and constraints: Highly shared variants forming one cluster were likely a sequencing artifact.

The sequenced sample consisted of PBMCs. V gene TRBV7-6 combines with J gene TRBJ2-5, with 13 bases aligning to TRBD2. The TCR sequence derives from a human donor in good health. CDR3 sequence: CASSILAGGEETQYF. The CDR3 region has the DNA TGTGCCAGCAGCATACTAGCGGGGGGGGAAGAGACCCAGTACTTC.